The present T cell receptor (beta chain) was sequenced within a study of T cell clonotyping in hematopoietic cell transplantation. Overall study context: Cytoreduction preceded collection of pretransplant recipient samples. Broader study findings: Without cell sorting, CD4 versus CD8 contributions remain unresolved.

The protocol was immunoSEQ multiplex PCR, while the TCRdb copy is restricted to in-frame clones and leaves out a portion. The data show 15,000 to 20,000 clones, 60% to 80% seen once. Turning to this clone: No antigen is known for it.

The CDR3 runs 17 residues. CDR1 and CDR2 from the germline V gene are SSHAT and FNYEAQ (reference sequence). V gave up 5 bases and J gave up 6 bases; unmatched junction bases: 13. As to time point: recipient sample about 28 days before transplant, after cytoreduction. Sample: peripheral blood mononuclear cells, taken before stem cell transplant. The source of this sequence is a man aged 60 to 69 with acute myeloid leukemia. Some clones in this sample may be carry-over from other donors' samples. The chain is built from TRBV7-7 and TRBJ2-7; 13 bases are shared with TRBD2. CDR3 sequence reads: CASSPGTSGTKVFEQYF. As DNA, the CDR3 is TGTGCCAGCAGCCCCGGGACTAGCGGGACGAAGGTCTTCGAGCAGTACTTC. The full variable domain, in which reference TRBV7-7 and TRBJ2-7 provide the parts outside the CDR3, is GAGVSQSPRYKVTKRGQDVTLRCDPISSHATLYWYQQALGQGPEFLTYFNYEAQPDKSGLPSDRFSAERPEGSISTLTIQRTEQRDSAMYRCASSPGTSGTKVFEQYFGPGTRLTVT.